These T cell receptor beta chains were read from a single sample in a study of cytomegalovirus exposure and HLA in healthy donors. Produced via immunoSEQ multiplex PCR; TCRdb's table is partial and in-frame only. The sample includes around 140,000 clones, approximately 76% of them seen just once. The sequencing input was PBMCs. These receptors originate from a man aged 40-50 years in good health and CMV-seronegative. CDR3s include the opening cysteine and the closing phenylalanine or tryptophan. A D gene is named only where the DNA matches it firmly. Clone size is given for some rows only: seen once, a few or many times, or a class if the clone is expanded.

J: TRBJ2-1
size: .
D: TRBD1
V: TRBV5-1
DNA: TGCGCCAGCAGCTTGGGGACAGGGCGTAACAATGAGCAGTTCTTC
CDR3: CASSLGTGRNNEQFF

J: TRBJ2-3
size: .
D: TRBD1
V: TRBV27
DNA: TGTGCCAGCAGTTACAGGGGGCGAAGCACAGATACGCAGTATTTT
CDR3: CASSYRGRSTDTQYF

J: TRBJ2-5
size: .
D: TRBD2
V: TRBV6-1
DNA: TGTGCCAGCAGGGGGTCTAGCGGGAGCTGGGAGACCCAGTACTTC
CDR3: CASRGSSGSWETQYF

J: TRBJ2-5
size: once
D: .
V: TRBV19
DNA: TGTGCCAGTAGTACACCCGGGACTCACGAAGAGACCCAGTACTTC
CDR3: CASSTPGTHEETQYF

J: TRBJ2-1
size: .
D: TRBD2
V: TRBV7-9
DNA: TGTTCCAGCAGCTTATTTAGCGGGAGCTCCTACAATGAGCAGTTCTTC
CDR3: CSSSLFSGSSYNEQFF

J: TRBJ2-1
size: .
D: .
V: TRBV29-1
DNA: TGCAGCGGGGAGTGGAGCTCCTACAATGAGCAGTTCTTC
CDR3: CSGEWSSYNEQFF

J: TRBJ1-5
size: few
D: .
V: TRBV10-3
DNA: TGTGCCATCAGTGAGGGGGGAGGCGGCAATCAGCCCCAGCATTTT
CDR3: CAISEGGGGNQPQHF

J: TRBJ2-7
size: .
D: TRBD1
V: TRBV6-6
DNA: TGTGCCAGCATGGGACAGGGAGGCGAGCAGTACTTC
CDR3: CASMGQGGEQYF

J: TRBJ2-2
size: .
D: .
V: TRBV5-1
DNA: TGCGCCAGCGGGGGGGCTTCGTACACCGGGGAGCTGTTTTTT
CDR3: CASGGASYTGELFF

J: TRBJ2-2
size: .
D: TRBD2
V: TRBV5-1
DNA: TGCGCCAGCAGCCCCACTAGCGGGGGCCCTAACACCGGGGAGCTGTTTTTT
CDR3: CASSPTSGGPNTGELFF

J: TRBJ2-7
size: .
D: TRBD1
V: TRBV28
DNA: TGTGCCAGCAGTTGGAACAGGGGCCGCGAGCAGTACTTC
CDR3: CASSWNRGREQYF

J: TRBJ2-5
size: .
D: .
V: TRBV7-2
DNA: TGTGCCAGCAGCTCGAGTAGCGCTCCCTACCAAGAGACCCAGTACTTC
CDR3: CASSSSSAPYQETQYF

J: TRBJ2-6
size: .
D: TRBD2
V: TRBV28
DNA: TGTGCCAGCACCCCGGGACTAAGAAACTCTGGGGCCAACGGCCTGACTTTC
CDR3: CASTPGLRNSGANGLTF

J: TRBJ2-3
size: few
D: TRBD2
V: TRBV29-1
DNA: TGCAGCGTTGAGGGGGGGTCTAGCACAGATACGCAGTATTTT
CDR3: CSVEGGSSTDTQYF

J: TRBJ2-5
size: .
D: TRBD1
V: TRBV5-4
DNA: TGTGCCAGCAGCTTGAGGCAGGGGGAAGAGACCCAGTACTTC
CDR3: CASSLRQGEETQYF

J: TRBJ2-7
size: once
D: TRBD2
V: TRBV27
DNA: TGTGCCAGCAGCTCCCCTAGCGGGTCCCTCTACGAGCAGTACTTC
CDR3: CASSSPSGSLYEQYF

J: TRBJ1-2
size: .
D: TRBD1
V: TRBV9
DNA: TGTGCCAGCAGCGTGGACAGGGTTAACTATGGCTACACCTTC
CDR3: CASSVDRVNYGYTF

J: TRBJ2-5
size: .
D: TRBD2
V: TRBV9
DNA: TGTGCCAGCAGCGTAGGTCCGACTAGCGGGGAGGAGACCCAGTACTTC
CDR3: CASSVGPTSGEETQYF

J: TRBJ2-1
size: .
D: .
V: TRBV20-1
DNA: TGCAGCAAATTAGGGGGTCGGGAGCAGTTCTTC
CDR3: CSKLGGREQFF

J: TRBJ2-7
size: .
D: .
V: TRBV21-1
DNA: TGTGCCAGCAGCCAGGGGGCAGGAGACGAGCAGTACTTC
CDR3: CASSQGAGDEQYF

J: TRBJ2-7
size: .
D: TRBD2
V: TRBV7-8
DNA: TGTGCCAGCAGCTTAGGGTCTAGCGGCTACGAGCAGTACTTC
CDR3: CASSLGSSGYEQYF

J: TRBJ2-1
size: .
D: TRBD2
V: TRBV30
DNA: TGTGCCTGGTCCAGTTACGGGCGGGGGTTAAGAAATGAGCAGTTCTTC
CDR3: CAWSSYGRGLRNEQFF

J: TRBJ2-7
size: .
D: .
V: TRBV7-8
DNA: TGTGCCAGCAGCTTAGCGATTAGCGAGCAGTACTTC
CDR3: CASSLAISEQYF

J: TRBJ1-6
size: .
D: TRBD1
V: TRBV27
DNA: TGTGCCAGCAGAAAGCAACCCCAGGGGGCGCTCCCCGAAGGGCCCCTCCACTTT
CDR3: CASRKQPQGALPEGPLHF

J: TRBJ2-1
size: .
D: TRBD2
V: TRBV5-6
DNA: TGTGCCAGCAGCTCATCTAGCGGGGACCACTACAATGAGCAGTTCTTC
CDR3: CASSSSSGDHYNEQFF

J: TRBJ2-7
size: .
D: TRBD2
V: TRBV7-8
DNA: TGTGCCAGCAGCTTAACTAGCGGGTCTAATTCCTACGAGCAGTACTTC
CDR3: CASSLTSGSNSYEQYF

J: TRBJ1-4
size: few
D: TRBD1
V: TRBV9
DNA: TGTGCCAGCAGCTCTGAGGACAGGGATGAAAAACTGTTTTTT
CDR3: CASSSEDRDEKLFF

J: TRBJ2-3
size: .
D: TRBD1
V: TRBV7-7
DNA: TGTGCCAGCAGCTTCGGGACAGGGGATTTAGATACGCAGTATTTT
CDR3: CASSFGTGDLDTQYF

J: TRBJ2-1
size: .
D: .
V: TRBV19
DNA: TGTGCCAGTAGTGACAGCTTAGAGCAGTTCTTC
CDR3: CASSDSLEQFF

J: TRBJ2-5
size: .
D: .
V: TRBV4-1
DNA: TGCGCCAGCAGCCGCCTCCCAGGGTTTCAAGAGACCCAGTACTTC
CDR3: CASSRLPGFQETQYF

J: TRBJ2-7
size: .
D: TRBD2
V: TRBV4-2
DNA: TGTGCCAGCAGCCAAGGCGCGGGGGCCTACGAGCAGTACTTC
CDR3: CASSQGAGAYEQYF

J: TRBJ2-7
size: few
D: TRBD2
V: TRBV6-5
DNA: TGTGCCAGCAGTCTGGGGGGACTAGGTTACGAGCAGTACTTC
CDR3: CASSLGGLGYEQYF

J: TRBJ2-5
size: .
D: TRBD1
V: TRBV5-6
DNA: TGTGCCAGCAGCCCGGACAGGGTCCAAGAGACCCAGTACTTC
CDR3: CASSPDRVQETQYF

J: TRBJ1-2
size: .
D: .
V: TRBV30
DNA: TGTGCCTGGAGTGTAAGGGCAGGGGATGGCTACACCTTC
CDR3: CAWSVRAGDGYTF

J: TRBJ2-5
size: few
D: TRBD2
V: TRBV19
DNA: TGTGCCAGTAGTACCCCTAGCGGGATGGAGACCCAGTACTTC
CDR3: CASSTPSGMETQYF

J: TRBJ2-3
size: few
D: .
V: TRBV5-1
DNA: TGCGCCAGCCATTCGGGGACTGGCACAGATACGCAGTATTTT
CDR3: CASHSGTGTDTQYF

J: TRBJ1-3
size: .
D: .
V: TRBV5-5
DNA: TGTGCCAGCAGCAAACAAGACTCTGGAAACACCATATATTTT
CDR3: CASSKQDSGNTIYF

J: TRBJ1-2
size: .
D: .
V: TRBV9
DNA: TGTGCCAGCAGCGTAGGGTCGGGGGACTATGGCTACACCTTC
CDR3: CASSVGSGDYGYTF

J: TRBJ2-2
size: .
D: TRBD1
V: TRBV11-3
DNA: TGTGCCAGCAGCTGGGGACAGGGGTCCGGGGAGCTGTTTTTT
CDR3: CASSWGQGSGELFF

J: TRBJ2-2
size: .
D: TRBD1
V: TRBV5-8
DNA: TGTGCCAGCAGCTTGGGACAGGGGTACACCGGGGAGCTGTTTTTT
CDR3: CASSLGQGYTGELFF

J: TRBJ2-7
size: .
D: TRBD1
V: TRBV11-2
DNA: TGTGCCAGCAGCTCCGGGACAGGGCTACCTTACGAGCAGTACTTC
CDR3: CASSSGTGLPYEQYF

J: TRBJ2-7
size: .
D: .
V: TRBV4-2
DNA: TGTGCCAGCAGCCAAGAACGTCAGGGATACGAGCAGTACTTC
CDR3: CASSQERQGYEQYF

J: TRBJ2-1
size: .
D: .
V: TRBV6-5
DNA: TGTGCCAGCAGTTACCTGGGGGGAGCCTACAATGAGCAGTTCTTC
CDR3: CASSYLGGAYNEQFF

J: TRBJ2-1
size: .
D: TRBD1
V: TRBV9
DNA: TGTGCCAGCAGCTCCACAGGGGACTACAATGAGCAGTTCTTC
CDR3: CASSSTGDYNEQFF

J: TRBJ2-7
size: .
D: TRBD1
V: TRBV5-1
DNA: TGCGCCAGCAGCTTGGATCGGGACAGGGGATCCTACGAGCAGTACTTC
CDR3: CASSLDRDRGSYEQYF

J: TRBJ2-4
size: .
D: TRBD2
V: TRBV6-5
DNA: TGTGCCAGCAGTTTCCAGACTAGCGGGAGCCTAAACATTCAGTACTTC
CDR3: CASSFQTSGSLNIQYF

J: TRBJ2-5
size: .
D: .
V: TRBV7-9
DNA: TGTGCCAGCAGCTTATCGGGGGAGACCCAGTACTTC
CDR3: CASSLSGETQYF

J: TRBJ2-7
size: .
D: .
V: TRBV7-9
DNA: TGTTCCAGCAGCCCGGGACACCAAAGCTCCTACGAGCAGTACTTC
CDR3: CSSSPGHQSSYEQYF

J: TRBJ1-6
size: once
D: .
V: TRBV15
DNA: TGTGCCACCAGCAGAGGCCTCTTAGATTCACCCCTCCACTTT
CDR3: CATSRGLLDSPLHF